Presented here are 8 T cell receptor beta chains from one specimen sequenced in a study of T-cell memory formation after mild COVID-19. Each CDR3 protein is one row after TCRdb ran MiXCR on the 5' RACE reads. This sample has roughly 580,000 distinct CDR3 sequences; roughly 18% occur once, and the top ten carry around 11%. The sequenced material came from PBMCs or a T cell subset sorted from them (not recorded which). These receptors came from an adult woman who had mild COVID-19 (a few samples of this study predate the infection). Cell type and time point are not known.

This sequence joins TRBV5-5 and TRBJ2-1; no definite D call. This CDR3 contains 13 residues. Germline CDR1 and CDR2: SGHKS and YYEKEE (reference sequence). Trimming shortened V by 6 bases and J by 3 bases, and 10 bases separated the two germline ends. DNA of the CDR3: TGTGCCAGCACAGTCTTTAGCTACAATGAGCAGTTCTTC. It specifies CASTVFSYNEQFF.

This clonotype was detected only a few times. The gene calls are TRBV27 and TRBJ2-1; a weak D match, TRBD2 (6 bases). Germline values: CDR1 MNHEY, CDR2 SMNVEV (reference sequence). CDR3 size: 13 residues. The germline V and J ends were trimmed by 3 bases and 9 bases, with 12 bases remaining between them. This CDR3 is CASSFREIGEQFF. The CDR3 DNA reads TGTGCCAGCAGTTTCCGGGAGATCGGTGAGCAGTTCTTC.

The V call is TRBV7-6, the J call TRBJ1-1, with a possible D match to TRBD1 (5 bases). This CDR3 region has 13 residues. The germline CDR1 and CDR2 sequences are SGHVS and FNYEAQ. Trimming stripped 5 bases from V and 4 bases from J, with 11 bases between. The CDR3: CASSVDSRTEAFF. CDR3 DNA sequence: TGTGCCAGCAGCGTAGACAGCCGCACTGAAGCTTTCTTT. The entire variable domain, with the rest obtained from reference TRBV7-6 and TRBJ1-1, is as follows: GAGVSQSPRYKVTKRGQDVALRCDPISGHVSLYWYRQALGQGPEFLTYFNYEAQQDKSGLPNDRFSAERPEGSISTLTIQRTEQRDSAMYRCASSVDSRTEAFFGQGTRLTVV.

This clonotype was picked up a small number of times. The chain is built from TRBV6-5 and TRBJ1-1; the match to TRBD1 covers 12 bases. CDR3 length: 15 residues. Germline values: CDR1 MNHEY, CDR2 SVGAGI. Germline trimming cut 5 bases from V and 6 bases from J; bases unmatched to any gene: 7. Written as DNA, the CDR3 is TGTGCCAGCAGTAACCCGGGACAGGGGGCCGCTGAAGCTTTCTTT. Translating gives CASSNPGQGAAEAFF.

The rearrangement joins TRBV6-5 to TRBJ2-3; TRBD2 is a possible D gene (5 bases). Germline-derived CDR1 and CDR2 are MNHEY and SVGAGI. V was cut by 2 bases and J by 2 bases, with 11 bases left in between. CDR3 length: 15 amino acids. The CDR3 loop is CASSYEGRPTDTQYF. In nucleotides, the CDR3 is TGTGCCAGCAGTTACGAGGGAAGGCCCACAGATACGCAGTATTTT.

V gene TRBV10-3 combines with J gene TRBJ2-5, with TRBD1 identical over 9 bases. The junction had 6 bases not matched to a gene; V was cut back by 6 bases and J by 4 bases. CDR1 and CDR2 from the germline V gene are ENHRY and SYGVKD. This CDR3 is built from 14 residues. The CDR3 reads CAIRPGQGIETQYF. The CDR3 DNA follows: TGTGCCATCAGACCGGGACAGGGAATAGAGACCCAGTACTTC.

This clonotype was seen only a few times. Germline is not matched at one junction end, which may reflect a read error. The CDR3 sequence is CASIPGPVSGELFF. CDR3 coding DNA: TGTGCCAGCATCCCGGGACCCGTTTCCGGGGAGCTGTTCTTT. The chain carries TRBV6-6 and TRBJ2-2; D tentatively reads TRBD1 or TRBD2 (5 bases each). CDR1 is MNHNY and CDR2 is SVGAGI in the germline V gene (reference sequence). This CDR3 has 14 amino acids.

The table lists this clonotype with a few counts. The gene calls are TRBV7-3 and TRBJ2-1; TRBD2 aligns across 7 bases. With 1 base clipped from V and 1 base from J, the junction kept 1 base outside the gene matches. The germline V gene has CDR1 SGHTA and CDR2 FQGTGA. This CDR3 spans 15 amino acids. The CDR3 reads CASSLKAGSYNEQFF. The CDR3 DNA sequence: TGTGCCAGCAGCTTAAAAGCGGGGTCCTACAATGAGCAGTTCTTC. Full variable domain (missing parts from reference TRBV7-3 and TRBJ2-1): GAGVSQTPSNKVTEKGKYVELRCDPISGHTALYWYRQSLGQGPEFLIYFQGTGAADDSGLPNDRFFAVRPEGSVSTLKIQRTERGDSAVYLCASSLKAGSYNEQFFGPGTRLTVL.